Following are 16 T cell receptor beta chains from one sample sequenced in a study of blood T cell repertoires in COVID-19. Profiling relied on immunoSEQ multiplex PCR, and the TCRdb table lists in-frame clones only, not all of them. Of roughly 140,000 clones listed, 70% to 85% are singletons. The sample consisted of peripheral blood. These receptors were obtained from a woman in her 50s with acute or convalescent COVID-19.

The rearrangement links TRBV7-8 to TRBJ2-2; possible D gene TRBD1, 6 bases. Looked up from germline, CDR1 is SGHVS and CDR2 is FQNEAQ. The germline V and J ends were trimmed by 8 bases and 6 bases, with 16 bases remaining between them. CDR3 size: 14 residues. The CDR3 DNA reads TGTGCCAGCTCGAAGGCCCCAGGGGCCGGGGAGCTGTTTTTT. Its protein is CASSKAPGAGELFF. Together with reference TRBV7-8 and TRBJ2-2, the CDR3 gives the full variable domain: GAGVSQSPRYKVAKRGQDVALRCDPISGHVSLFWYQQALGQGPEFLTYFQNEAQLDKSGLPSDRFFAERPEGSVSTLKIQRTQQEDSAVYLCASSKAPGAGELFFGEGSRLTVL.

This sequence joins TRBV7-9 and TRBJ1-2, with D maybe TRBD1 (6 bases). There are 15 residues in the CDR3. CDR1 and CDR2 from the germline V gene are SEHNR and FQNEAQ (reference sequence). V lost 1 base and J lost 4, with 13 bases in between. The CDR3: CASSLEADSLYGYTF. DNA of the CDR3: TGTGCCAGCAGCTTAGAGGCGGACAGCCTCTATGGCTACACCTTC. Full variable domain (remainder filled in from reference TRBV7-9 and TRBJ1-2): DTGVSQNPRHKITKRGQNVTFRCDPISEHNRLYWYRQTLGQGPEFLTYFQNEAQLEKSRLLSDRFSAERPKGSFSTLEIQRTEQGDSAMYLCASSLEADSLYGYTFGSGTRLTVV.

V usage is TRBV6-2 or TRBV6-3 and J usage is TRBJ1-1; TRBD1 might be the D (5 bases). Trimming removed 2 bases from V and 0 bases from J, with 10 bases in between. This CDR3 is built from 15 residues. Germline values: CDR1 MNHEY, CDR2 SVGEGT. Here the CDR3 DNA reads TGTGCCAGCAGTTACCAGGGCTCAATGAACACTGAAGCTTTCTTT. It is translated as CASSYQGSMNTEAFF.

This clone was detected only a few times. The gene calls are TRBV28 and TRBJ1-2; D not certain. The ends were cut back, 3 bases at V and 7 bases at J, with 6 bases in the middle. Germline V CDR1 and CDR2: MDHEN, SYDVKM. CDR3 length equals 11 residues. The CDR3 nucleotides are TGTGCCAGCAGTTTCGTAGCTGGCTACACCTTC. Its protein product is CASSFVAGYTF.

The chain combines TRBV7-2 with TRBJ2-1; tentative D call: TRBD2 (5 bases). The V gene's germline CDR1 is SGHTA and CDR2 FQGNSA. V lost 5 bases, J lost 6 bases, and 11 bases lay in between. This CDR3 has 13 residues. The CDR3 loop reads CASSNPAGNEQFF. Written as DNA, the CDR3 is TGTGCCAGCAGCAACCCGGCGGGCAATGAGCAGTTCTTC.

The V call is TRBV4-3, the J call TRBJ1-2, with D tentatively TRBD1 (5 bases). Trimming left V 0 bases short and J 5 bases short, with 13 bases between. Looked up from germline, CDR1 is LGHNA and CDR2 is YSLEER. The CDR3 consists of 15 residues. Here the CDR3 reads CASSQDWGGRYGYTF. The CDR3 DNA reads as TGCGCCAGCAGCCAAGATTGGGGGGGAAGATATGGCTACACCTTC.

J is TRBJ1-2 and V is TRBV10-3, with no clear D. Trimming shortened V by 3 bases and J by 1 base, and 12 bases separated the two germline ends. Germline CDR1 reads ENHRY; CDR2 reads SYGVKD. CDR3 length: 15 residues. CDR3 in DNA: TGTGCCATCAGTGACGTCGGGATATTTAACTATGGCTACACCTTC. Protein: CAISDVGIFNYGYTF.

The chain employs TRBV27 and TRBJ2-7; 7 bases agree with TRBD2. With V trimmed by 5 bases and J by 4 bases, 17 bases remained unmatched. CDR1 and CDR2 from the germline V gene are MNHEY and SMNVEV (reference sequence). This CDR3 comprises 17 residues. CDR3: CASSPPELAAPLYEQYF. In DNA, the CDR3 is TGTGCCAGCAGTCCGCCGGAGCTAGCGGCCCCACTGTACGAGCAGTACTTC.

This clone was picked up a small number of times. V is TRBV12-3 or TRBV12-4 and J is TRBJ1-1; D possibly corresponds to TRBD1 (5 bases). The V and J ends lost 7 bases and 11 bases respectively, with 17 bases between them. The CDR3 totals 12 residues. CDR3 bases: TGTGCCAGCAACGGGTTGGGGCAGACGGCTTTCTTT. This translates into CASNGLGQTAFF.

V gene TRBV7-9 combines with J gene TRBJ2-2; TRBD2 aligns across 7 bases. The CDR3 loop spans 17 amino acids. Trimming removed 3 bases from V and 7 bases from J; junction bases left unmatched: 14. From germline, CDR1 is SEHNR and CDR2 FQNEAQ (reference sequence). Here the CDR3 reads CASSLGSGGRFSGELFF. The CDR3 bases are TGTGCCAGCAGCTTGGGGTCTGGCGGGAGATTTAGCGGGGAGCTGTTTTTT.

The chain joins TRBV5-5 to TRBJ1-5; TRBD1 might be the D (5 bases). Looked up from germline, CDR1 is SGHKS and CDR2 is YYEKEE (reference sequence). V lost 4 bases, J lost 3 bases, and 11 bases lay in between. This CDR3 has 14 amino acids. As DNA, the CDR3 is TGTGCCAGCAGCGCGGGACTTATCAATCAGCCCCAGCATTTT. The encoded protein is CASSAGLINQPQHF.

V is TRBV5-1 and J is TRBJ2-1; 8 bases agree with TRBD2. The V segment lost 3 bases and the J segment 2 bases; nucleotides outside the gene matches: 10. From germline, CDR1 is SGHRS and CDR2 YFSETQ. The CDR3 is made up of 17 amino acids. CDR3 loop: CASSSRISGGTYNEQFF. In DNA form, the CDR3 reads TGCGCCAGCAGCTCCAGGATTTCGGGGGGGACCTACAATGAGCAGTTCTTC.

The chain combines TRBV5-6 with TRBJ1-5; D is uncertain. The CDR3 covers 15 residues. Trimming pared 2 bases from V and 3 bases from J, leaving 12 bases between. Germline V gene sequence: CDR1 SGHDT, CDR2 YYEEEE. The CDR3 loop reads CASSLTGFSNQPQHF. The CDR3 DNA reads as TGTGCCAGCAGCTTAACCGGGTTCTCCAATCAGCCCCAGCATTTT.

The sample holds a few counts of this clone. V usage is TRBV7-7 and J usage is TRBJ2-2; possible D gene TRBD2, 5 bases. The V and J ends lost 2 bases and 7 bases respectively, with 11 bases between them. This CDR3 comprises 14 residues. Germline V lookup: CDR1 SSHAT, CDR2 FNYEAQ (reference sequence). The DNA for the CDR3 is TGTGCCAGCAGCTTAAGTCCCGCGGGCGGGGAGCTGTTTTTT. Translation gives CASSLSPAGGELFF.

This clone was counted a few times. The chain couples TRBV7-2 to TRBJ1-3; D is unclear. The V end was cut by 5 bases, the J end by 8 bases, with 16 bases between. Germline V lookup: CDR1 SGHTA, CDR2 FQGNSA. CDR3 length: 14 residues. DNA of the CDR3: TGTGCCAGCAGCCTACAGAGCTACGGGGACACCATATATTTT. Translated, it gives CASSLQSYGDTIYF.

The rearrangement links TRBV15 to TRBJ2-2; perhaps TRBD2 as D (5 bases). Trimming took off 0 bases at V and 3 bases at J, with 8 bases between the two ends. Germline values: CDR1 LNHNV, CDR2 YYDKDF (reference sequence). The CDR3 length is 15 residues. The CDR3 here is CATSRDEGYTGELFF. The CDR3 DNA is TGTGCCACCAGCAGAGACGAGGGATACACCGGGGAGCTGTTTTTT.